This T cell receptor beta chain was profiled in a study of T cell changes during pregnancy in multiple sclerosis. Germline V lookup: CDR1 SGHNT, CDR2 YYREEE (reference sequence). The trim removed 0 bases at V and 5 bases at J, leaving 6 bases unmatched. This CDR3 is 16 amino acids long. Method: immunoSEQ multiplex PCR; TCRdb's copy keeps in-frame clones and lacks some. The table lists 85,000 to 90,000 clones, approximately 95% of them singletons. The sequence was collected from a female donor in good health, enrolled as a control in a pregnancy study. The source was peripheral blood, collected after pregnancy. The chain combines TRBV5-4 with TRBJ2-5; 11 bases agree with TRBD2. CDR3 sequence: CASSLALAGGWETQYF. DNA of the CDR3: TGTGCCAGCAGCTTGGCGTTAGCGGGAGGGTGGGAGACCCAGTACTTC.